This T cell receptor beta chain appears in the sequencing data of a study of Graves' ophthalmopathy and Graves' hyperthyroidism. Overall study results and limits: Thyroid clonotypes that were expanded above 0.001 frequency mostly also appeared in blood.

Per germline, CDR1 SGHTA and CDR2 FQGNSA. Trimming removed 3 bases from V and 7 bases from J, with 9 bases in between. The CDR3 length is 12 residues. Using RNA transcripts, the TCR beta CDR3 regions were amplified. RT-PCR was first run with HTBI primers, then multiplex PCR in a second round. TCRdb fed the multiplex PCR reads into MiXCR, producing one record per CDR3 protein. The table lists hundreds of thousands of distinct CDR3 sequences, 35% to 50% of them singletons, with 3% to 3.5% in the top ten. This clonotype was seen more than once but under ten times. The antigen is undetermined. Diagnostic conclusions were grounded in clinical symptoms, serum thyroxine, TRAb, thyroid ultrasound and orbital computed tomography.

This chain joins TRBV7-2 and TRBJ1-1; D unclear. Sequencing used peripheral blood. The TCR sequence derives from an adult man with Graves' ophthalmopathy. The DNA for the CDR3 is TGTGCCAGCAGCTTTTTAAGAGGTGAAGCTTTCTTT. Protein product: CASSFLRGEAFF.